The T cell receptor beta chain described here comes from a study of blood T cell repertoires in COVID-19. Profiled with immunoSEQ multiplex PCR; TCRdb holds only in-frame clones, not every one. This sample yields 100,000 or so clones, of which approximately 72% are seen a single time; 15% to 20% belongs to the top ten. There are 15 residues in the CDR3. The V end lost 4 bases, the J end lost 7 bases, and 17 bases lay between the germline ends. The germline V gene encodes CDR1 MNHNY and CDR2 SVGAGI (reference sequence). This chain uses TRBV6-6 with TRBJ2-1; D is possibly TRBD1 (5 bases). This clonotype was sampled from a woman in her 70s with acute or convalescent COVID-19. Sequenced input: peripheral blood. CDR3 in amino acids: CASSSGGSGANEQFF. CDR3 in DNA: TGTGCCAGCAGTTCGGGCGGTAGTGGGGCAAATGAGCAGTTCTTC.